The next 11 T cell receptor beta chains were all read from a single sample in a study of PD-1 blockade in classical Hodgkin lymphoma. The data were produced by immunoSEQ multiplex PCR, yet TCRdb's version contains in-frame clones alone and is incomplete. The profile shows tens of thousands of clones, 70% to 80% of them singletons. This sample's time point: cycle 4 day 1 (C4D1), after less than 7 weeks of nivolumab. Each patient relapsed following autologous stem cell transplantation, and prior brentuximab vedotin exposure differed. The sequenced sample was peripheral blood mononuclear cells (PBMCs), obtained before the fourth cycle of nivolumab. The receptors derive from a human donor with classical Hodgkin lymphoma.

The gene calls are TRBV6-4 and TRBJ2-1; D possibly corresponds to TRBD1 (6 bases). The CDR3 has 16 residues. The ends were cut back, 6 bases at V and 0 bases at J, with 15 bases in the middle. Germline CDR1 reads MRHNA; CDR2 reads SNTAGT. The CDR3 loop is CASSTWGTSSYNEQFF. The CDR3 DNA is TGTGCCAGCAGCACCTGGGGGACAAGCTCCTACAATGAGCAGTTCTTC.

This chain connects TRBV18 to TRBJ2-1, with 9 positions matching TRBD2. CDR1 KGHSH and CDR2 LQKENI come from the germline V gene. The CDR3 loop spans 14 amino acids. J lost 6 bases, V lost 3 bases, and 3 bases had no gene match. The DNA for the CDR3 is TGTGCCAGCTCACCGGCGGGAGGGCCCAATGAGCAGTTCTTC. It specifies CASSPAGGPNEQFF. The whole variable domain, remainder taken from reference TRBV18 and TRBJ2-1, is NAGVMQNPRHLVRRRGQEARLRCSPMKGHSHVYWYRQLPEEGLKFMVYLQKENIIDESGMPKERFSAEFPKEGPSILRIQQVVRGDSAAYFCASSPAGGPNEQFFGPGTRLTVL.

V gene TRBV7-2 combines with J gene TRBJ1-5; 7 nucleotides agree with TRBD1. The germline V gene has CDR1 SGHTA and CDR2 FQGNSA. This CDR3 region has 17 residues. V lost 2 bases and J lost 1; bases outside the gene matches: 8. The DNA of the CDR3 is TGTGCCAGCAGCTTAAACAGGGGCGCGAGGAGCAATCAGCCCCAGCATTTT. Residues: CASSLNRGARSNQPQHF.

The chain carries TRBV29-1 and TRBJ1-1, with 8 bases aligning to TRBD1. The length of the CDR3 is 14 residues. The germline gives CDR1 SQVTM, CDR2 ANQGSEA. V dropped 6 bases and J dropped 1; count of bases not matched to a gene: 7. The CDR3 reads CSVVQGAGNTEAFF. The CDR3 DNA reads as TGCAGCGTGGTTCAGGGGGCCGGGAACACTGAAGCTTTCTTT.

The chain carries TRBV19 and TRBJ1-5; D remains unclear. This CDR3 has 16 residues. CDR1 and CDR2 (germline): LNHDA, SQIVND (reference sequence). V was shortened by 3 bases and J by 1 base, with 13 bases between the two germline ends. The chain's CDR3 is CASSIFIWESNQPQHF. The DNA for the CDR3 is TGTGCCAGTAGTATTTTTATCTGGGAGAGCAATCAGCCCCAGCATTTT.

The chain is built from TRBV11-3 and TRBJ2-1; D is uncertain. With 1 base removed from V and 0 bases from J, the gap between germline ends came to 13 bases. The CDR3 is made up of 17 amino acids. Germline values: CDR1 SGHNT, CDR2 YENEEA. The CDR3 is CASSLGGRLSSYNEQFF. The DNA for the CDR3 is TGTGCCAGCAGCTTAGGCGGCAGGCTAAGCTCCTACAATGAGCAGTTCTTC. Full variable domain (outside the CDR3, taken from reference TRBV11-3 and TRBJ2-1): EAGVVQSPRYKIIEKKQPVAFWCNPISGHNTLYWYLQNLGQGPELLIRYENEEAVDDSQLPKDRFSAERLKGVDSTLKIQPAELGDSAVYLCASSLGGRLSSYNEQFFGPGTRLTVL.

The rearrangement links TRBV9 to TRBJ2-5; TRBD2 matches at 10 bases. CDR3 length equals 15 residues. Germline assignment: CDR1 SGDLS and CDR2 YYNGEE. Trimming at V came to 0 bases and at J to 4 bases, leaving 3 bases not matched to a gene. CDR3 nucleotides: TGTGCCAGCAGCGTAGGAAGCGGGGGGGTAGAGACCCAGTACTTC. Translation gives CASSVGSGGVETQYF.

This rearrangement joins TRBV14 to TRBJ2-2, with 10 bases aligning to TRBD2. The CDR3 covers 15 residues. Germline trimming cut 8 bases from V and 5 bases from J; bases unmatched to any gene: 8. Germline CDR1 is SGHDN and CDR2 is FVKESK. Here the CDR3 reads CASGLSGRETGELFF. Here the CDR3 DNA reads TGTGCCAGCGGACTGAGCGGGAGGGAAACCGGGGAGCTGTTTTTT.

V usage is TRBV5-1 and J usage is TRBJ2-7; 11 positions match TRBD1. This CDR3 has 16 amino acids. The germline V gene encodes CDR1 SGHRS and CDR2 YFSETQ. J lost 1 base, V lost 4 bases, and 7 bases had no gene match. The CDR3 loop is CASSTAGTGGSYEQYF. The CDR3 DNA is TGCGCCAGCAGCACCGCCGGGACAGGGGGTTCCTACGAGCAGTACTTC.

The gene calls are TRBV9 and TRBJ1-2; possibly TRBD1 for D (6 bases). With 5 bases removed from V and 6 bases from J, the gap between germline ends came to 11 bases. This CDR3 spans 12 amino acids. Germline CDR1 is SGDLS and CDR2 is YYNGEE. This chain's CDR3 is CASSRGADGYTF. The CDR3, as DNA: TGTGCCAGCAGTCGGGGGGCGGATGGCTACACCTTC.

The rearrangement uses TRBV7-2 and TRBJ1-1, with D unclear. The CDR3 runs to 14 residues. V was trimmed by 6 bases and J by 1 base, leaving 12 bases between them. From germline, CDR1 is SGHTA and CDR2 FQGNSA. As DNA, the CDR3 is TGTGCCAGCAGAGAGGATTTAACGAACACTGAAGCTTTCTTT. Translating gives CASREDLTNTEAFF.